This TCR beta chain comes out of a study of OX40 agonist ivuxolimab in advanced cancers. As for the study in general: Patients were infused with ivuxolimab every 2 weeks at 0.01 to 10 mg/kg. Study-level findings and limits: Clonal expansion by week 6 occurred in CD4+ and CD8+ blood T cells (at 0.1 to 3.0 mg/kg). Also present in some nonresponders was a low level of normalized T-cell clonal expansion.

The cohort excluded patients with autoimmune disease history or systemic immunosuppression. Clones were sequenced by immunoSEQ multiplex PCR, and TCRdb holds only the in-frame ones, with some missing. The sample lists 100,000 to 150,000 clones, around 92% seen once, with around 0.81% in the top ten. Points on this clone: The antigen is unknown.

Trimming shortened V by 2 bases and J by 6 bases, and 10 bases separated the two germline ends. The germline gives CDR1 SEHNR, CDR2 FQNEAQ (reference sequence). CDR3 length equals 13 residues. The TCR comes from an adult with an advanced solid tumor such as melanoma, head and neck, liver or kidney cancer. The sequenced sample was CD4+ or CD8+ T cells sorted from blood, obtained in a trial of the OX40 agonist ivuxolimab. The chain has TRBV7-9 and TRBJ1-2; D perhaps matches TRBD1 (6 bases). For the CDR3, the DNA is TGTGCCAGCAGCTTATGGACAGACAATGGCTACACCTTC. Encoded protein: CASSLWTDNGYTF.